The source of this T cell receptor (beta chain) is a study of blood T cell repertoires in COVID-19. Across the study: Acute and convalescent COVID-19 specimens originated in the United States, Italy and Spain.

The CDR3 runs 15 residues. With 1 base removed from V and 1 base from J, the gap between germline ends came to 7 bases. CDR1 is LGHNA and CDR2 is YSLEER in the germline V gene. As processed by the authors: Reference gene primers were amplified, and this amplification served to estimate nucleated cell counts. Only in-frame clones appear in the TCRdb table, and some are missing; sequencing was by immunoSEQ multiplex PCR. V and J calls and clone size follow that table, whereas D and trimming were derived from the DNA. Among approximately 150,000 clones listed, 75% to 90% were seen once. The sequence came from a young man with COVID-19, enrolled during active disease. The J gene is TRBJ2-2, the V gene TRBV4-3; D ambiguous. The sequencing input was peripheral blood. CDR3 loop: CASSQGPENTGELFF. The CDR3 DNA is TGCGCCAGCAGCCAAGGCCCAGAGAACACCGGGGAGCTGTTTTTT.